This T cell receptor (beta chain) was captured in a study of blood T cells in healthy people across ages. The germline V gene has CDR1 LGHNT and CDR2 FRNRAP. The CDR3 has 16 amino acids. V lost 1 base to trimming and J lost 4 bases, with 11 bases between them. Of note for this clonotype: The antigen is undetermined.

Study-level points and caveats: Naive CD4+ cell counts and diversity both ran higher in long-lived than in aged donors. Expanded clonotype changes were possibly confounded by unknown donor CMV status.

The use of a sample-barcoded 5' primer and a J-beta primer mix characterized a second PCR of roughly 7 to 11 cycles. TCRdb passed the 5' RACE reads through MiXCR, listing each CDR3 protein once. Of around 1,600,000 distinct CDR3 sequences listed, approximately 43% are singletons. This receptor was identified in a woman aged 18-29 years in good health. The chain employs TRBV12-5 and TRBJ1-6; tentatively, D is TRBD1 (5 bases). What was sequenced was blood. CDR3 bases: TGTGCTAGTGGTTTGGACAGGCTCTCTTATAATTCACCCCTCCACTTT. This gives the protein CASGLDRLSYNSPLHF.